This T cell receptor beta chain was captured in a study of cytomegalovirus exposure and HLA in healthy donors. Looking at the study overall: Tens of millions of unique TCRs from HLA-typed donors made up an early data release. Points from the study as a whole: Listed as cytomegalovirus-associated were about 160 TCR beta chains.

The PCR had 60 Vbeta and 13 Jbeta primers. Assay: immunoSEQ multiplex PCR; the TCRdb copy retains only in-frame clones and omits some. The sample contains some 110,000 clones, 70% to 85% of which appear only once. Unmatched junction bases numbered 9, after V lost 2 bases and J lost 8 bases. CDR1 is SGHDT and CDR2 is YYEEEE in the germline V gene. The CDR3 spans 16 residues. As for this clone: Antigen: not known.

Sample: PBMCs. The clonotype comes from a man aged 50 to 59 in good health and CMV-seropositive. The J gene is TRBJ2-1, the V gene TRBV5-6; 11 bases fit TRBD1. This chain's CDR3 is CASSFYRDRGIYEQFF. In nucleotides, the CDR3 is TGTGCCAGCAGCTTCTACCGGGACAGGGGGATCTATGAGCAGTTCTTC.